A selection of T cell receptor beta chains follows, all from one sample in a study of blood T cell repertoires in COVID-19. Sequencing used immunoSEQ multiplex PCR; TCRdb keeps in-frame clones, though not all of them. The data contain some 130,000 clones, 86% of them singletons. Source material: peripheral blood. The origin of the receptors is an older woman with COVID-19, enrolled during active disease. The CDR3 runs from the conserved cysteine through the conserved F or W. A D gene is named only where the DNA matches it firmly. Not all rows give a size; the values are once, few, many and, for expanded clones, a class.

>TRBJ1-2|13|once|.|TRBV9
TGTGCCAGCAGCGTAGCTGGGGCTGGCGGCTACACCTTC
CASSVAGAGGYTF
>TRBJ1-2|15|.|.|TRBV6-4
TGTGCCAGCAGTGCTCACTCAGGGATATCCTATGGCTACACCTTC
CASSAHSGISYGYTF
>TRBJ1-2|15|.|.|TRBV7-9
TGTGCCAGCAGCCCCCAAGGGGGTTTCAAGTATGGCTACACCTTC
CASSPQGGFKYGYTF
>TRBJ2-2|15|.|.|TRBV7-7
TGTGCCAGCAGCCGAACGACAGGGAACACCGGGGAGCTGTTTTTT
CASSRTTGNTGELFF
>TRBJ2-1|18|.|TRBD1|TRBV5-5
TGTGCCAGCAGCCCCTCGGGGTCCCGGGACAGGTACTCGGGTGAGCAGTTCTTC
CASSPSGSRDRYSGEQFF
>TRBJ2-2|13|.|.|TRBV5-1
TGCGCCAGCAGCACCCGGAGAGCCGGGGAGCTGTTTTTT
CASSTRRAGELFF
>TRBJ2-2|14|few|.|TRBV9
TGTGCCAGCAGCGTAGCTCCTATCACCGGGGAGCTGTTTTTT
CASSVAPITGELFF
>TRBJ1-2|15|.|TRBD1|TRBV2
TGTGCCAGCAGTGAGGACAGGGTTGAGGTTCATGGCTACACCTTC
CASSEDRVEVHGYTF
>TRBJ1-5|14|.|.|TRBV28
TGTGCCAGCAGTTTGATGAGGAGCAATCAGCCCCAGCATTTT
CASSLMRSNQPQHF
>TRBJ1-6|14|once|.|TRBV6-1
TGTGCCAGCAGTGAAAACAGCCGCAATTCACCCCTCCACTTT
CASSENSRNSPLHF
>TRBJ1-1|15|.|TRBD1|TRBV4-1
TGCGCCAGCAGCCAAGCAGAAACGGAGACAGGGTTCGCTTTCTTT
CASSQAETETGFAFF
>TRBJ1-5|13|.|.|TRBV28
TGTGCCAGCAGCACTCTCGGGGGACAGCCCCAGCATTTT
CASSTLGGQPQHF
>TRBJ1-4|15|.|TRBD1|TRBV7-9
TGTGCCAGCAGCTTAGTAAGGGGGCCCAATGAAAAACTGTTTTTT
CASSLVRGPNEKLFF
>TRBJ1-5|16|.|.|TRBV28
TGTGCCAGCCATTCCCCCCACAGTAATAGCAATCAGCCCCAGCATTTT
CASHSPHSNSNQPQHF
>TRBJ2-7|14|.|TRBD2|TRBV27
TGTGCCAGCAGTTACCAGCGGGGGGAATACGAGCAGTACTTC
CASSYQRGEYEQYF
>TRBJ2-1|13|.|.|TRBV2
TGTGCCAGCTTTCCCAGCTCCTACAATGAGCAGTTCTTC
CASFPSSYNEQFF
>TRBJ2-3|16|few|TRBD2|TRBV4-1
TGCGCCAGCAGCGGACGACTAGCGGGGGACACAGATACGCAGTATTTT
CASSGRLAGDTDTQYF
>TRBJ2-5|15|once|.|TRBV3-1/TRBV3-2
TGTGCCAGCAGCCTCCCTATGGCGGGCCAGGAGACCCAGTACTTC
CASSLPMAGQETQYF
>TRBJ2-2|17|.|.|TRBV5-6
TGTGCCAGCAGCTTCCAGACAGATCGAACAGTCACCGGGGAGCTGTTTTTT
CASSFQTDRTVTGELFF
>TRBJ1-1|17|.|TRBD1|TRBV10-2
TGCGCCAGCAGCAAGTCCCGGGACAGGGGTTTGAACACTGAAGCTTTCTTT
CASSKSRDRGLNTEAFF
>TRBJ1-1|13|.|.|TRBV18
TGTGCCAGCTCGGCCGACGAGGGAGTGCGAGCTTTCTTT
CASSADEGVRAFF
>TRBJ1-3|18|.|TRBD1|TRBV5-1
TGCGCCAGCAGCTTAGCTCCATCTTTCGGGACAGCCGGAAACACCATATATTTT
CASSLAPSFGTAGNTIYF
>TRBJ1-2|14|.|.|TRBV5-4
TGTGCCAGCAGCTTGGGGGACGGGGGCTATGGCTACACCTTC
CASSLGDGGYGYTF
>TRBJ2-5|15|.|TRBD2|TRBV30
TGTGCCTGGAGTCCCGGGACTAGCGGACAGGAGACCCAGTACTTC
CAWSPGTSGQETQYF
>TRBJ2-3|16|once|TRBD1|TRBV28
TGTGCCAGCAGCCCTCACAGGGGGCAAATTACAGATACGCAGTATTTT
CASSPHRGQITDTQYF
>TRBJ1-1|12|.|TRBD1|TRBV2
TGTGCCAGCAGTGTACAGGGGACTGAAGCTTTCTTT
CASSVQGTEAFF
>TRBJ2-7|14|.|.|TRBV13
TGTGCCAGCAGCTTAGGGCCTATAACCTACGAGCAGTACTTC
CASSLGPITYEQYF
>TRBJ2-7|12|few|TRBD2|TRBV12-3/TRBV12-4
TGTGCCAGCAGGGGGGGGGCCTACGAGCAGTACTTC
CASRGGAYEQYF
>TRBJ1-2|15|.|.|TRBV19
TGTGCCAGTAAAGGAGTCGAGGAACGTCTCTATGGCTACACCTTC
CASKGVEERLYGYTF
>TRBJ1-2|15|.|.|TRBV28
TGTGCCAGCAGTTTATTGAACAGGGTAAACTATGGCTACACCTTC
CASSLLNRVNYGYTF
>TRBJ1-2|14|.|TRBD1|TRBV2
TGTGCCAGCAGTGTCGTCAGGGGGGACTATGGCTACACCTTC
CASSVVRGDYGYTF
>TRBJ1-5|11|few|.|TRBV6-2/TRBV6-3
TGTGCCAGCAGTTACCCCGAGCCCCAGCATTTT
CASSYPEPQHF
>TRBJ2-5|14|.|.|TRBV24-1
TGTGCCACCAGTGACCCCAGACAGGTGGAGACCCAGTACTTC
CATSDPRQVETQYF
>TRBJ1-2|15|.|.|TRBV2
TGTGCCAGCAGTGGCGGACAGACCCTCAACTATGGCTACACCTTC
CASSGGQTLNYGYTF
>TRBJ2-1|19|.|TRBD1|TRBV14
TGTGCCAGCAGCCAGAAGGGGGAAGAACCGACAGGGACCCACAATGAGCAGTTCTTC
CASSQKGEEPTGTHNEQFF
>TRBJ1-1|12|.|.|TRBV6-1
TGTGCCAGCAGTGACAGGAACACTGAAGCTTTCTTT
CASSDRNTEAFF
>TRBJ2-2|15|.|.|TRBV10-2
TGCGCCAGCAGGAGGTATACTACGAACACCGGGGAGCTGTTTTTT
CASRRYTTNTGELFF
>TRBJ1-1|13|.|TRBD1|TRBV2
TGTGCCAGCAGGAGAGACAGGGATACTGAAGCTTTCTTT
CASRRDRDTEAFF
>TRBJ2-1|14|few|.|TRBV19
TGTGCCAGTAGAGTCGGACACCAGAACAATGAGCAGTTCTTC
CASRVGHQNNEQFF
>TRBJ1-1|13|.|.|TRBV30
TGTGCCTGGAGTGCAGGGAAGGCCACTGAAGCTTTCTTT
CAWSAGKATEAFF
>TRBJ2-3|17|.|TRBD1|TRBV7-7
TGTGCTAGCAGCTTAGCCCCGACAGGGACGAAGGCGGATACGCAGTATTTT
CASSLAPTGTKADTQYF
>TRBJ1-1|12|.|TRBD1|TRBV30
TGTGCCTGGGACACAGGGGGCAAAATCGCTTTCTTT
CAWDTGGKIAFF
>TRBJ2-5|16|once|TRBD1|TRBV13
TGTGCCAGCAGCAACGGAGGGACAGGGGGTTCGGAGACCCAGTACTTC
CASSNGGTGGSETQYF
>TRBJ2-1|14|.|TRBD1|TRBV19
TGTGCCAGTAGATACAGGGGGCGCATTAATGAGCAGTTCTTC
CASRYRGRINEQFF
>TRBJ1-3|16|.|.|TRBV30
TGTGCCTGGACCCGACTGGGGGGTCGAACTGGAAACACCATATATTTT
CAWTRLGGRTGNTIYF
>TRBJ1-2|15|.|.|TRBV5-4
TGTGCCAGCAGCTTGGGTCTGGGCACGAACTATGGCTACACCTTC
CASSLGLGTNYGYTF
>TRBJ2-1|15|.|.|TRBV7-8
TGTGCCAGCAGCTTAACTGGGACTGGGAGAGGAGAGCAGTTCTTC
CASSLTGTGRGEQFF
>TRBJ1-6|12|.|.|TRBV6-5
TGTGCCAGCAGAACAGGGCCCTCACCCCTCCACTTT
CASRTGPSPLHF
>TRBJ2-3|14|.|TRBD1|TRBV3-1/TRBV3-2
TGTGCCAGCAGCCTCCGGGACAGGGGAGATACGCAGTATTTT
CASSLRDRGDTQYF
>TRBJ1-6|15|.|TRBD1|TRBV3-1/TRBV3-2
TGTGCCAGCAGCCCTCCGACAGGGGAGAATTCACCCCTCCACTTT
CASSPPTGENSPLHF
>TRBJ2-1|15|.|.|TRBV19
TGTGCCAGTAGTATAGGCGGCAGACGCCACAATGAGCAGTTCTTC
CASSIGGRRHNEQFF
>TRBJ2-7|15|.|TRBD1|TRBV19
TGTGCCAGTAGTATTGCACAGGGGGCTCCCTACGAGCAGTACTTC
CASSIAQGAPYEQYF
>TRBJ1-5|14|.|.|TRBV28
TGTGCCAGCAGATACAGGGCAAGTTCTCAGCCCCAGCATTTT
CASRYRASSQPQHF
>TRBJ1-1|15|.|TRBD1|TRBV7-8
TGTGCCAGCAGCTCGTCCCCAGGGGGATTGAGTGAAGCTTTCTTT
CASSSSPGGLSEAFF
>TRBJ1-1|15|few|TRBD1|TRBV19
TGTGCCAGGGCTCATCGGACAGGAAGGGGCACTGAAGCTTTCTTT
CARAHRTGRGTEAFF